One TCR beta chain is described in this entry. It has no known antigen specificity. The CDR3 regions of human TCRbeta chains were analyzed by immunosequencing. Under the source paper's analysis protocol: Repertoire TCRs were checked for matches against a reference library of SARS-CoV-2-specific TCRs that had been generated using the MIRA antigen-specificity platform. Breadth was defined as the fraction of unique TCRs that were SARS-CoV-2-associated. Depth was defined as the fraction of total T cells that were SARS-CoV-2-associated. Using the MIRA data, each spike-specific TCR was assigned both to the spike region to which the TCR was reactive and to a CD4 or CD8 class. Log10-transformed breadth and depth values were compared by one-way ANOVA with Sidak's multiple comparisons tests. In its TCRdb copy, this immuneACCESS table keeps in-frame sequences only and misses some clones. Where compared with another copy, unresolved V genes explain less than half of these, and the others have no known cause. V, J and clone size are taken as reported in that table, and D and trimming were inferred from the DNA itself. The table kept for this sample lists some 150,000 clones. The top ten clones comprise 2% to 2.5% of the sample.

Read against the paper, the sample's time point label means: baseline before first vaccination. Vaccinee samples were obtained from the UK trials COV001 and COV002, which included a single-blind randomized controlled phase 2/3 trial of AZD1222 (ChAdOx1 nCoV-19) in healthy adults. Trial participant PBMC samples were collected at day 0 and day 28 after the second dose for TCRbeta chain sequencing. These data come from a study of T cell responses to AZD1222 COVID-19 vaccine (dated by TCRdb to about 2021). With respect to the entire study: A total of approximately 250 trial participants underwent TCR sequencing, of whom more than 200 had received two doses of AZD1222 and approximately 26 had received two doses of the MenACWY control vaccine. Trial participants were enrolled into age subgroups of 18-55, 56-69 and 70-plus years, which contained about 160, 30 and 59 TCR-sequenced participants, respectively.

Trimming takes 4 bases off V and 4 bases off J; junction bases not matched to a gene: 11. The germline V gene encodes CDR1 SGHRS and CDR2 YFSETQ. From the cysteine through the phenylalanine, the CDR3 covers 16 amino acids. The entry retains the CDR3 DNA only, 48 bases that are in frame from base 1. The full study reports these points: In the small 56-69-year group, the increase in depth fell short of significance, most likely because of low power. After two AZD1222 doses, spike-specific TCR breadth and depth were significantly higher than at day 0 and than in MenACWY recipients. No day 14 peak-response samples were available, so repertoires were characterized only after the peak T cell response. The whole spike protein was spanned by vaccine-associated CD4 TCRs, and dominant responses were seen in regions 160-218 and 743-854. Most participants were white British and females outnumbered males, and the authors suggested that clonal diversity may have been underestimated. Reportedly, close to half of the unique spike-specific TCRs recognized epitopes lying outside the regions that are mutated in the B.1.351 and B.1.1.7 variants. Only six AZD1222 recipients were SARS-CoV-2 seropositive at baseline, limiting conclusions about previously exposed vaccinees.

This sequence was found in an adult in good health. The chain couples TRBV5-1 to TRBJ2-5; 9 central nucleotides agree with TRBD2. The material sequenced was peripheral blood. Here is the DNA: TGCGCCAGCAGCCCGAAGCGGGGGGTTATTTCAGAGACCCAGTACTTC. Translated, it reads CASSPKRGVISETQYF.